What follows are 11 T cell receptor beta chains derived from one specimen sequenced in a study of cytomegalovirus exposure and HLA in healthy donors. Primers for the PCR totalled 60 Vbeta and 13 Jbeta. Only in-frame clones appear in the TCRdb table, and some are missing; sequencing was by immunoSEQ multiplex PCR. The repertoire holds about 150,000 clones, about three quarters seen once, with 3% in the top ten. The sequencing input was PBMCs. The receptor source for this set is a man aged 35 to 55 in good health and CMV-seropositive.

The chain employs TRBV4-1 and TRBJ2-3; possible D gene TRBD2, 6 bases. The CDR3 is 18 residues long. Per the germline V gene, CDR1 is MGHRA and CDR2 is YSYEKL. V lost 0 bases to trimming and J lost 2 bases, with 18 bases between them. CDR3 bases: TGCGCCAGCAGCCAAGATCCACGGTTAGGAGGGACCACAGATACGCAGTATTTT. Translating it yields CASSQDPRLGGTTDTQYF.

A single count supports this clone. The chain carries TRBV9 and TRBJ2-4; 11 positions match TRBD1. The CDR3 totals 14 residues. Germline CDR1 SGDLS, CDR2 YYNGEE. J was trimmed by 8 bases and V by 3 bases; bases with no gene match: 4. CDR3 sequence: CASSAGGQGDIQYF. CDR3 DNA: TGTGCCAGCAGCGCGGGGGGACAGGGGGACATTCAGTACTTC.

The rearrangement uses TRBV14 and TRBJ2-3; 7 positions match TRBD2. Germline V gene data show CDR1 as SGHDN and CDR2 as FVKESK. After removal of 4 bases from V and 1 base from J, the junction contained 2 bases not matched to a gene. CDR3 size: 14 residues. CDR3 loop: CASSRDYGTDTQYF. The CDR3 DNA reads TGTGCCAGCAGCCGGGACTACGGCACAGATACGCAGTATTTT.

V usage is TRBV5-1 and J usage is TRBJ2-7; D gene ambiguous. The V gene's germline CDR1 is SGHRS and CDR2 YFSETQ. This CDR3 comprises 14 residues. The germline V and J ends were trimmed by 0 bases and 0 bases, with 7 bases remaining between them. The CDR3 nucleotides are TGCGCCAGCAGCTTGGGGCAGGACTCCTACGAGCAGTACTTC. Translated, it gives CASSLGQDSYEQYF.

The V call is TRBV2, the J call TRBJ2-3; 7 bases are a match to TRBD2. CDR3 size: 13 residues. The V and J ends lost 8 bases and 9 bases, in that order; junction bases with no gene match: 11. Per germline, CDR1 SNHLY and CDR2 FYNNEI. CDR3 in amino acids: CASDGREWRTQYF. DNA of the CDR3: TGTGCCAGCGATGGGCGGGAGTGGCGGACGCAGTATTTT.

This chain uses TRBV28 with TRBJ1-5, with 7 bases that match TRBD1. Trimming at V came to 5 bases and at J to 5 bases, leaving 15 bases not matched to a gene. The CDR3 has 17 amino acids. CDR1 MDHEN and CDR2 SYDVKM come from the germline V gene. CDR3 in amino acids: CASSPEAHRGAHQPQHF. The CDR3 region has the DNA TGTGCCAGCAGTCCAGAAGCCCACAGGGGCGCTCATCAGCCCCAGCATTTT.

This clone was recorded only once. V and J are TRBV6-6 and TRBJ2-2, with D tentatively TRBD2 (6 bases). Per germline, CDR1 MNHNY and CDR2 SVGAGI (reference sequence). The V end was cut by 7 bases, the J end by 3 bases, with 15 bases between. The length of the CDR3 is 15 residues. CDR3 protein: CASIMGLEYTGELFF. The CDR3 bases are TGTGCCAGCATTATGGGACTTGAGTACACCGGGGAGCTGTTTTTT.

This chain links TRBV4-1 with TRBJ2-1, with 10 positions matching TRBD1. Germline-derived CDR1 and CDR2 are MGHRA and YSYEKL. J lost 7 bases, V lost 4 bases, and 16 bases had no gene match. The CDR3 extends over 18 amino acids. The CDR3 bases are TGCGCCAGCAGCCGACAGGGGGCAAGTGTTGGGGTATCAAATGAGCAGTTCTTC. This codes for CASSRQGASVGVSNEQFF.

This chain uses TRBV7-9 with TRBJ1-5, with 7 bases that match TRBD1. This CDR3 has 14 residues. Germline V gene sequence: CDR1 SEHNR, CDR2 FQNEAQ (reference sequence). Trimming removed 4 bases from V and 3 bases from J; junction bases left unmatched: 3. In DNA form, the CDR3 reads TGTGCCAGCAGCTGGGACAGCACCAATCAGCCCCAGCATTTT. Its protein is CASSWDSTNQPQHF.

This sequence joins TRBV7-3 and TRBJ2-3; 8 bases are a match to TRBD1. V was pared by 6 bases and J by 2 bases, with 10 bases of the junction left unmatched. Germline values: CDR1 SGHTA, CDR2 FQGTGA. There are 16 residues in the CDR3. Written as DNA, the CDR3 is TGTGCCAGCAGAAGAGGGACAGGCATCGTCACAGATACGCAGTATTTT. Translated: CASRRGTGIVTDTQYF. The whole variable domain, filled in from reference TRBV7-3 and TRBJ2-3, reads GAGVSQTPSNKVTEKGKYVELRCDPISGHTALYWYRQSLGQGPEFLIYFQGTGAADDSGLPNDRFFAVRPEGSVSTLKIQRTERGDSAVYLCASRRGTGIVTDTQYFGPGTRLTVL.

In DNA, the CDR3 is TGTGCCAGCAGCCAAGCGCCGGGACAGCCCACTGAAGCTTTCTTT. Translated: CASSQAPGQPTEAFF. The J gene is TRBJ1-1, the V gene TRBV9; 7 bases align to TRBD1. Looked up from germline, CDR1 is SGDLS and CDR2 is YYNGEE. Trimming at V came to 4 bases and at J to 4 bases, leaving 10 bases not matched to a gene. The CDR3 runs 15 residues.